Detailed here is one T cell receptor (beta chain). Sequencing was performed with immunoSEQ multiplex PCR; in TCRdb, only in-frame clones are kept and a portion is missing. The repertoire holds tens of thousands of clones, with over 70% as singletons. Looked up from germline, CDR1 is SGHTA and CDR2 is FQGNSA. Trimming stripped 3 bases from V and 3 bases from J, with 9 bases between. This CDR3 spans 14 amino acids. The data originate from a study of blood T cell repertoires in COVID-19. Study overall: Samples representing acute and convalescent COVID-19 were sourced from the United States, Italy and Spain. In each case, the material was cDNA or gDNA derived from T cells, B-cell-depleted T cells, or PBMCs.

The sequencing input was peripheral blood. The V gene is TRBV7-2, the J gene TRBJ1-3, with D maybe TRBD1 (5 bases). This clonotype originated in a woman aged 70-85 years with acute or convalescent COVID-19. The CDR3 DNA follows: TGTGCCAGCAGCTTTCAGGGTGGTGGAAACACCATATATTTT. As protein: CASSFQGGGNTIYF.